This TCR beta chain was obtained from a study of shared clonotypes between healthy human individuals. Study summary: Three CD4 naive, three CD4 memory, two CD8 naive and one CD8 memory plate were used per donor.

V lost 4 bases and J lost 7; bases outside the gene matches: 4. The CDR3 extends over 15 amino acids. Germline lookup yields CDR1 MNHEY and CDR2 SMNVEV (reference sequence). Overall study results and limits: Owing to a small donor count, the genetic and exposure-history diversity represented was limited. Some clonotypes were shared by all four sorted-subset donors, while others were not shared. The non-shared ones had lower generation probabilities than the shared ones.

A note on this clone: The antigen is not known.

Each cell subset's genomic DNA was divided evenly among several immunoSEQ plates. Clones were read by immunoSEQ multiplex PCR, and TCRdb kept only the in-frame ones, dropping some. Among some 320,000 clones listed, over 75% were seen once. The sample taken for sequencing was memory CD8+ T cells sorted from blood. Subset meaning: CD45RO+ cells pooled with CCR7-negative TemRA cells. The chain recombines TRBV27 with TRBJ2-1, with 13 bases aligning to TRBD2. This sequence originates from a man younger than 35 in good health. The CDR3 protein is CASSSTSGGWNEQFF. Written as DNA, the CDR3 is TGTGCCAGCAGTTCGACTAGCGGGGGGTGGAATGAGCAGTTCTTC.